This T cell receptor beta chain was identified during a study of blood T cell repertoires in COVID-19. Study in general: The analysed material was cDNA or gDNA that came from T cells, B-cell-depleted T cells, or PBMCs.

Germline CDR1 reads SEHNR; CDR2 reads FQNEAQ (reference sequence). The CDR3 has 13 residues. Trimming took 2 bases from V and 5 from J, leaving 6 bases between them. Assay: immunoSEQ multiplex PCR; the TCRdb copy retains only in-frame clones and omits some. Of nearly 110,000 clones listed, 70% to 75% are singletons. The sequencing input was peripheral blood. The rearrangement links TRBV7-9 to TRBJ1-4; no definite D call. This receptor was obtained from a human donor with acute or convalescent COVID-19. The donor label of this sample is uncertain. The CDR3 spells CASSLRGNEKLFF. The CDR3 bases are TGTGCCAGCAGCTTACGAGGGAATGAAAAACTGTTTTTT.